One and the same sample provided the 28 T cell receptor beta chains below, sequenced in a study of T cells in Graves' hyperthyroidism and ophthalmopathy. Amplification of TCR beta CDR3 regions used RNA as the template. TCR CDR3 underwent first-round RT-PCR with the HTBI primer set. TCRdb reprocessed the multiplex PCR reads via MiXCR and lists one record per CDR3 protein. Of around 500,000 distinct CDR3 sequences listed, around an eighth are singletons. The source material was blood. The source of these receptors is a woman between 18 and 30 years old with Graves' hyperthyroidism.

This clonotype was seen once. This may stem from a read error, because a much larger clone lies one nucleotide away. The V gene is TRBV27, the J gene TRBJ1-5; possible D gene TRBD1, 6 bases. The germline V gene encodes CDR1 MNHEY and CDR2 SMNVEV (reference sequence). This CDR3 region has 14 residues. The CDR3 bases are TGTGCCAGCAGCCGGGACATCCGCCTTCAGACCCAGCATTTT. Its protein product is CASSRDIRLQTQHF.

At least ten counts were recorded for this clonotype. The chain employs TRBV7-9 and TRBJ2-7; tentatively, D is TRBD2 (5 bases). The CDR3 has 13 residues. Germline CDR1 is SEHNR and CDR2 is FQNEAQ (reference sequence). As DNA, the CDR3 is TGTGCCAGCAGTTTAGGAGCGGACTACGAGCAGTACGTC. This gives the protein CASSLGADYEQYV.

Comments on this clonotype: The junction departs from germline at one end; a sequencing error may be responsible. The V and J genes are TRBV27 and TRBJ2-3, with a possible D match to TRBD2 (5 bases). This CDR3 comprises 11 residues. Germline values: CDR1 MNHEY, CDR2 SMNVEV (reference sequence). The chain's CDR3 is CAGRLADTQYF. Written as DNA, the CDR3 is TGTGCCGGCAGGTTAGCGGATACGCAGTATTTT.

This sequence joins TRBV15 and TRBJ2-3; no reliable D call. Trimming removed 4 bases at V and 0 bases at J, with 17 bases between. This CDR3 region has 17 residues. Germline loops: CDR1 LNHNV, CDR2 YYDKDF (reference sequence). The CDR3 bases are TGTGCCACCAGCATCAACCTCACAACAACTAGCACAGATACGCAGTATTTT. Translated: CATSINLTTTSTDTQYF.

This clonotype was counted only a few times. This sequence joins TRBV24-1 and TRBJ2-7; a weak D match, TRBD2 (5 bases). CDR3 length: 10 residues. Germline V lookup: CDR1 KGHDR, CDR2 SFDVKD. The V gene lost 9 bases and the J gene lost 8 bases, with 10 bases spanning the gap. The CDR3: CATFGNQQYF. The CDR3 DNA sequence: TGTGCCACCTTCGGGAACCAGCAGTACTTC.

In its sample, this clonotype was seen many times. This chain connects TRBV10-2 to TRBJ2-5; 10 bases agree with TRBD1. There are 13 residues in the CDR3. The junction had 4 bases not matched to a gene; V was cut back by 6 bases and J by 6 bases. Germline CDR1 is WSHSY and CDR2 is SAAADI. CDR3 sequence (DNA): TGCGCCAGCAGCCTGACAGGGGGCAAGACCCAGTACTTC. Protein product: CASSLTGGKTQYF.

This clonotype has ten or more counts. The V and J genes are TRBV12-3 or TRBV12-4 and TRBJ2-3; TRBD1 aligns across 8 bases. Unmatched junction bases numbered 10, after V lost 5 bases and J lost 0 bases. The length of the CDR3 is 17 residues. DNA of the CDR3: TGTGCCAGCAGTCCACCCCGGGACAGGTATAGCACAGATACGCAGTATTTT. Amino acids: CASSPPRDRYSTDTQYF.

The chain couples TRBV12-5 to TRBJ2-3, with D possibly being TRBD2 (6 bases). Germline V gives CDR1 LGHNT, CDR2 FRNRAP. V was shortened by 1 base and J by 10 bases, with 12 bases between the two germline ends. CDR3 length: 13 amino acids. The CDR3 sequence: CASGLGGSGAQYF. The CDR3 bases are TGTGCTAGTGGTTTGGGGGGCTCGGGAGCGCAGTATTTT.

This clonotype was counted at least ten times. The gene calls are TRBV11-2 and TRBJ2-5, with 7 bases lining up with TRBD1. This CDR3 has 14 residues. The V gene's germline CDR1 is SGHAT and CDR2 FQNNGV. With V trimmed by 5 bases and J by 4 bases, 7 bases remained unmatched. CDR3 DNA: TGTGCCAGCAGCCATCCGGGACAGAGAGAGACCCAGTACTTC. It translates to CASSHPGQRETQYF.

This clonotype was detected many times. CDR3 sequence (DNA): TGTGCCAGCCACCCCCCTGCGGGCCCGATCGGGACCCAGTACTTC. It specifies CASHPPAGPIGTQYF. V usage is TRBV3-1 and J usage is TRBJ2-5; TRBD2 might be the D (5 bases). The V end lost 8 bases, the J end lost 7 bases, and 23 bases lay between the germline ends. Germline V CDR1 and CDR2: LGHDT, YNNKEL (reference sequence). CDR3 length equals 15 residues.

The chain carries TRBV2 and TRBJ2-7; TRBD2 matches 12 bases. V was pared by 5 bases and J by 2 bases, with 10 bases of the junction left unmatched. The CDR3 contains 17 residues. The germline CDR1 and CDR2 sequences are SNHLY and FYNNEI. The CDR3 protein is CASSYSLASGRAYEQYF. Here the CDR3 DNA reads TGTGCCAGCAGTTACTCCCTTGCTAGCGGGAGGGCCTACGAGCAGTACTTC.

The chain recombines TRBV29-1 with TRBJ2-7; 7 bases are shared with TRBD2. The V segment lost 2 bases and the J segment 5 bases; nucleotides outside the gene matches: 6. The germline V gene has CDR1 SQVTM and CDR2 ANQGSEA. The CDR3 runs 13 residues. CDR3 sequence: CSVERTSSNEQYF. The CDR3 DNA reads as TGCAGCGTTGAAAGGACTAGTTCAAACGAGCAGTACTTC.

The sample holds a few counts of this clonotype. The gene calls are TRBV7-3 and TRBJ2-7; TRBD1 aligns across 8 bases. The CDR3 runs to 15 residues. V was pared by 5 bases and J by 6 bases, with 12 bases of the junction left unmatched. CDR1 is SGHTA and CDR2 is FQGTGA in the germline V gene. The CDR3 DNA reads as TGTGCCAGCAGCGCCCACGGACAGGGTTATGGCGAGCAGTACTTC. It translates to CASSAHGQGYGEQYF.

This clonotype was observed many times. This chain joins TRBV24-1 and TRBJ1-4; weak D call: TRBD1 (6 bases). Trimming took off 5 bases at V and 8 bases at J, with 11 bases between the two ends. The CDR3 extends over 13 amino acids. CDR1 and CDR2 (germline): KGHDR, SFDVKD. CDR3 residues: CATSALQGEKLFF. CDR3 DNA sequence: TGTGCCACCAGTGCCCTCCAGGGGGAAAAACTGTTTTTT.

V gene TRBV19 combines with J gene TRBJ2-7; a weak D match, TRBD1 (6 bases). The V end lost 5 bases, the J end lost 3 bases, and 14 bases lay between the germline ends. Germline V lookup: CDR1 LNHDA, CDR2 SQIVND (reference sequence). This CDR3 region has 14 residues. CDR3 in DNA: TGTGCCAGTAGTTGGGGGAACAGGGTCTACGAGCAGTACTTC. This translates into CASSWGNRVYEQYF.

This clonotype was found many times. The CDR3 DNA sequence: TGTGCCAGCTCACCTTCTTTAGCGTCATACGAGCAGTACTTC. This encodes CASSPSLASYEQYF. The chain has TRBV18 and TRBJ2-7, with D possibly being TRBD2 (5 bases). The CDR3 contains 14 residues. Between the trimmed V and J ends, which lost 3 bases and 4 bases, there was a span of 13 bases. Germline V gives CDR1 KGHSH, CDR2 LQKENI.

The chain joins TRBV9 to TRBJ2-7; TRBD2 aligns across 10 bases. Looked up from germline, CDR1 is SGDLS and CDR2 is YYNGEE. The J segment lost 4 bases and the V segment lost 3 bases, leaving 10 bases of the junction unmatched. The CDR3 spans 16 residues. The CDR3 here is CASSGASGTSVYEQYF. CDR3 DNA sequence: TGTGCCAGCAGCGGGGCCTCCGGGACTAGCGTTTACGAGCAGTACTTC.

Worth noting for this clonotype: It may be a read error: a sequence one base away is much more abundant. This sequence joins TRBV6-2 or TRBV6-3 and TRBJ2-2; D is tentatively TRBD1 or TRBD2 (6 bases each). This CDR3 spans 18 amino acids. Deletions cut 5 bases from V and 0 bases from J, with 19 bases between. The V gene's germline CDR1 is MNHEY and CDR2 SVGEGT. CDR3 sequence: CASSPPKGVAANTGELFF. CDR3 in DNA: TGTGCCAGCAGTCCACCCAAGGGGGTAGCGGCGAACACCGGGGAGCTGTTTTTT.

The sample holds many counts of this clonotype. V usage is TRBV12-3 or TRBV12-4 and J usage is TRBJ1-1; 7 bases fit TRBD1. The CDR3 is made up of 14 amino acids. V shed 3 bases and J 1 base; nucleotides not matched to a gene: 2. CDR3 region: CASSLRDRNTEAFF. The CDR3 region has the DNA TGTGCCAGCAGTTTGCGGGACAGGAACACTGAAGCTTTCTTT.

This clonotype was detected a few times. The chain has TRBV5-1 and TRBJ2-1, with TRBD2 matching 12 bases. Germline V gene sequence: CDR1 SGHRS, CDR2 YFSETQ. There are 16 residues in the CDR3. After removal of 4 bases from V and 5 bases from J, the junction contained 7 bases not matched to a gene. CDR3 residues: CASSPSTSGGHNEQFF. CDR3 coding DNA: TGCGCCAGCAGCCCCTCGACTAGCGGGGGACACAATGAGCAGTTCTTC.

The chain is built from TRBV25-1 and TRBJ2-7; D is unresolved. Germline CDR1 reads MGHDK; CDR2 reads SYGVNS. CDR3 length: 13 residues. Trimming cost V 3 bases and J 2 bases, with 8 bases left between them. The CDR3 region has the DNA TGTGCCAGCAGTGACATGGTCGCCTACGAGCAGTACTTC. Encoded protein: CASSDMVAYEQYF.

This clonotype was seen a few times. The V gene is TRBV5-8, the J gene TRBJ1-2; TRBD1 matches at 9 bases. From germline, CDR1 is SGHTS and CDR2 YDEGEE. V gave up 4 bases and J gave up 5 bases; unmatched junction bases: 6. The CDR3 consists of 14 residues. The CDR3 DNA sequence: TGTGCCAGCAGCATGGGACAGGGCGAGTATGGCTACACCTTC. It translates to CASSMGQGEYGYTF.

To note about this clonotype: Being one base from a much bigger clone, this may be a read error. This chain links TRBV15 with TRBJ1-1, with D unclear. The CDR3 sequence is 15 residues long. Per germline, CDR1 LNHNV and CDR2 YYDKDF (reference sequence). Trimming left V 0 bases short and J 3 bases short, with 11 bases between. The CDR3 DNA is TGTGCCACCAGCAGAGATCCCTCCCTAGACACTGAAGCTTTCTTT. Translation: CATSRDPSLDTEAFF.

This clonotype was counted ten times or more. This chain uses TRBV29-1 with TRBJ2-3, with 13 bases lining up with TRBD2. CDR3 length: 16 residues. Looked up from germline, CDR1 is SQVTM and CDR2 is ANQGSEA. The V gene end was trimmed by 0 bases and the J gene end by 6 bases; junction bases not matched to a gene: 6. The CDR3 nucleotides are TGCAGCGTTGAAGACCCACTAGCGGGAGGGCCGGATACGCAGTATTTT. It codes for CSVEDPLAGGPDTQYF.

On this clonotype itself: A much larger clone lies a single base off, so this may be a read error. The chain couples TRBV13 to TRBJ1-6; 7 bases fit TRBD1. V was pared by 2 bases and J by 4 bases, with 2 bases of the junction left unmatched. The CDR3 contains 15 residues. Germline-derived CDR1 and CDR2 are PRHDT and FYEKMQ (reference sequence). The CDR3 DNA reads TGTGCCAGCAGCTTAAAGGGACAGTATAATTCACCCCTCCACTTT. Translating gives CASSLKGQYNSPLHF.

This clonotype occurred many times. The V call is TRBV12-3 or TRBV12-4, the J call TRBJ1-1, with D perhaps matching TRBD1 (5 bases). V was clipped by 4 bases and J by 8 bases, with 14 bases between them. The CDR3 runs to 13 residues. This CDR3 reads CASSSRTGAEAFF. The CDR3 DNA reads TGTGCCAGCAGTTCTAGGACTGGGGCGGAAGCTTTCTTT.

This clonotype came up many times. The chain uses TRBV18 and TRBJ1-2, with D tentatively TRBD1 (6 bases). This CDR3 has 16 residues. The V gene's germline CDR1 is KGHSH and CDR2 LQKENI. V shed 1 base and J shed 7 bases, with 19 bases lying between them. CDR3 region: CASSPLDRLSSFGYTF. CDR3 DNA sequence: TGTGCCAGCTCACCACTGGACAGACTGTCCTCGTTTGGCTACACCTTC.

The sample holds many counts of this clonotype. CDR3 nucleotide sequence: TGTGCCAGCAGTGGTGAGCAGTTCTTC. It codes for CASSGEQFF. The chain links TRBV2 to TRBJ2-1; no definite D call. The germline V gene encodes CDR1 SNHLY and CDR2 FYNNEI. This CDR3 region has 9 residues. Trimming stripped 4 bases from V and 9 bases from J, with 1 base between.